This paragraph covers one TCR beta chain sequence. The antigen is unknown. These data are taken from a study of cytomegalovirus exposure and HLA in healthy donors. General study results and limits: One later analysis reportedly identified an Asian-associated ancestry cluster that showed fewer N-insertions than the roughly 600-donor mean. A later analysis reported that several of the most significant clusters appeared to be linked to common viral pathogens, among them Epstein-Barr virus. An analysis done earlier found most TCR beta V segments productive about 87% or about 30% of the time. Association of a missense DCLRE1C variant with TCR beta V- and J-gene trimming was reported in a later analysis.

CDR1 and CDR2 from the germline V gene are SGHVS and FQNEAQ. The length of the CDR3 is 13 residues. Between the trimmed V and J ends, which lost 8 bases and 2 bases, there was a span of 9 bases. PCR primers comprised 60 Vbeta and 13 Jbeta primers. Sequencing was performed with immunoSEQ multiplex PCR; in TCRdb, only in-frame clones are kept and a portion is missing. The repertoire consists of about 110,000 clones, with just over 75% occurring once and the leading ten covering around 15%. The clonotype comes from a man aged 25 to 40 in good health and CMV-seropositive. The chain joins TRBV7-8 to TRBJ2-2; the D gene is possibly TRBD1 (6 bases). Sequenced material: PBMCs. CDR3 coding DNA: TGTGCCAGCGACAGGCCCAACACCGGGGAGCTGTTTTTT. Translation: CASDRPNTGELFF.